The 32 T cell receptor beta chains below come from one sample, sequenced in a study of somatic mutations in cytotoxic T cells in rheumatoid arthritis. Measured with immunoSEQ multiplex PCR; TCRdb has only the in-frame clones, and not every one. The sample records about 30,000 clones, 80% to 85% being singletons. Sequencing was performed on CD8+ T cells sorted from blood. These receptors all stem from an adult with rheumatoid arthritis.

The V and J genes are TRBV27 and TRBJ2-7, with no clear D. V was clipped by 2 bases and J by 3 bases, with 14 bases between them. This CDR3 is 15 amino acids long. Germline CDR1 MNHEY, CDR2 SMNVEV (reference sequence). The CDR3 reads CASSLRPDPNYEQYF. In DNA, the CDR3 is TGTGCCAGCAGTTTACGGCCCGATCCTAACTACGAGCAGTACTTC.

The rearrangement joins TRBV29-1 to TRBJ2-1; D possibly corresponds to TRBD1 (5 bases). Per the germline V gene, CDR1 is SQVTM and CDR2 is ANQGSEA. Trimming removed 2 bases at V and 7 bases at J, with 12 bases between. CDR3 length: 13 residues. The CDR3 DNA is TGCAGCGTTGAAACGGGCAGGGCGAATGAGCAGTTCTTC. Translation: CSVETGRANEQFF.

The J gene is TRBJ1-1, the V gene TRBV5-5, with D possibly TRBD1 on 5 matching bases. Germline CDR1 SGHKS, CDR2 YYEKEE (reference sequence). The CDR3 loop spans 14 amino acids. Between the trimmed V and J ends, which lost 0 bases and 3 bases, there was a span of 9 bases. DNA of the CDR3: TGTGCCAGCAGCTTGGGGGGACCGTACACTGAAGCTTTCTTT. Protein product: CASSLGGPYTEAFF.

J is TRBJ2-1 and V is TRBV30; no reliable D call. The germline CDR1 and CDR2 sequences are GTSNPN and SVGIG (reference sequence). The V end was cut by 5 bases, the J end by 5 bases, with 10 bases between. The CDR3 spans 12 residues. CDR3 in DNA: TGTGCCTGGGGGCGCAGCAACAATGAGCAGTTCTTC. Its protein is CAWGRSNNEQFF.

CDR3 coding DNA: TGTGCCAGCTCTCCGCCACGGGGTCAAGAGACCCAGTACTTC. Translated, it gives CASSPPRGQETQYF. This chain links TRBV18 with TRBJ2-5; D is perhaps TRBD2 (5 bases). CDR1 and CDR2 from the germline V gene are KGHSH and LQKENI. V was trimmed by 6 bases and J by 2 bases, leaving 13 bases between them. CDR3 length: 14 residues.

The rearrangement uses TRBV6-6 and TRBJ1-2, with TRBD1 as a possible D gene (5 bases). The CDR3 spans 14 residues. V lost 7 bases and J 3 bases, leaving 15 bases between the germline ends. CDR1 MNHNY and CDR2 SVGAGI come from the germline V gene (reference sequence). CDR3 sequence reads: CASTKGPIYYGYTF. The CDR3 DNA follows: TGTGCCAGCACAAAGGGACCGATATACTATGGCTACACCTTC.

The CDR3 DNA reads as TGTGCCAGCAGCGCGGGGGGGACCAACAGTGGCGATGAGCAGTTCTTC. Translating gives CASSAGGTNSGDEQFF. The chain is built from TRBV5-4 and TRBJ2-1; TRBD2 aligns across 9 bases. The CDR3 contains 16 residues. The V gene's germline CDR1 is SGHNT and CDR2 YYREEE (reference sequence). Trimming took 4 bases from V and 8 from J; bases not matched to a gene: 13.

V usage is TRBV5-6 and J usage is TRBJ2-5, with 7 bases fitting TRBD2. The CDR3 has 15 amino acids. V lost 2 bases and J lost 2; bases outside the gene matches: 6. The germline CDR1 and CDR2 sequences are SGHDT and YYEEEE. CDR3 in DNA: TGTGCCAGCAGCTTCAGTGTGGGGGGGCAAGAGACCCAGTACTTC. It is translated as CASSFSVGGQETQYF.

This clone was detected a few times. The CDR3 sequence: CASSLGVEAFF. Here the CDR3 DNA reads TGTGCCAGCAGCTTGGGTGTTGAAGCTTTCTTT. J is TRBJ1-1 and V is TRBV5-6; no definite D call. V was cut by 0 bases and J by 7 bases, with 4 bases left in between. CDR1 is SGHDT, CDR2 YYEEEE, per germline. This CDR3 spans 11 amino acids.

J is TRBJ2-3 and V is TRBV15; TRBD2 agrees at 7 bases. This CDR3 region has 15 residues. J lost 3 bases, V lost 0 bases, and 3 bases had no gene match. Germline V lookup: CDR1 LNHNV, CDR2 YYDKDF (reference sequence). The CDR3 sequence: CATSRETGGTDTQYF. In DNA form, the CDR3 reads TGTGCCACCAGCAGAGAGACGGGGGGAACAGATACGCAGTATTTT.

The chain uses TRBV5-5 and TRBJ2-1; D gene uncertain. The germline V and J ends were trimmed by 0 bases and 0 bases, with 7 bases remaining between them. Germline CDR1 SGHKS, CDR2 YYEKEE (reference sequence). There are 15 residues in the CDR3. This CDR3 is CASSLAMGSYNEQFF. CDR3 nucleotides: TGTGCCAGCAGCTTGGCTATGGGCTCCTACAATGAGCAGTTCTTC.

A note on this clone: Other nucleotide sequences from this sample produce the same CDR3. This rearrangement joins TRBV28 to TRBJ1-1; TRBD1 matches 8 bases. This CDR3 spans 14 amino acids. Germline values: CDR1 MDHEN, CDR2 SYDVKM. J gave up 6 bases and V 6 bases, and 9 bases lay outside the gene matches. The CDR3 DNA reads TGTGCCAGCAGCCTTGACAGGGGTCGGGCTGAAGCTTTCTTT. This translates into CASSLDRGRAEAFF.

The chain couples TRBV30 to TRBJ1-2; 9 bases fit TRBD1. Germline CDR1 and CDR2: GTSNPN and SVGIG (reference sequence). The CDR3 length is 10 residues. The V segment lost 5 bases and the J segment 14 bases; nucleotides outside the gene matches: 6. CDR3 DNA: TGTGCCTGGGGTCGACAGGGGGATACCTTC. This codes for CAWGRQGDTF.

J is TRBJ1-5 and V is TRBV7-9, with D maybe TRBD1 (6 bases). With 1 base removed from V and 0 bases from J, the gap between germline ends came to 7 bases. This CDR3 region has 15 residues. The germline V gene encodes CDR1 SEHNR and CDR2 FQNEAQ (reference sequence). For the CDR3, the DNA is TGTGCCAGCAGCTTAGGACAGGCTAGCAATCAGCCCCAGCATTTT. Translation gives CASSLGQASNQPQHF.

The sample holds one count of this clone. V and J are TRBV6-6 and TRBJ1-6, with TRBD1 matching over 10 bases. Trimming removed 6 bases from V and 8 bases from J; junction bases left unmatched: 7. The germline V gene encodes CDR1 MNHNY and CDR2 SVGAGI (reference sequence). This CDR3 contains 15 residues. CDR3 amino acids: CASRRDRGIDSPLHF. The CDR3 DNA sequence: TGTGCCAGCAGGAGGGACAGGGGTATTGATTCACCCCTCCACTTT.

The genes are TRBV13 and TRBJ2-1; D is unclear. From germline, CDR1 is PRHDT and CDR2 FYEKMQ (reference sequence). V lost 5 bases and J lost 1, with 15 bases in between. The CDR3 is made up of 16 amino acids. CDR3 region: CASSLRPFDSYNEQFF. The DNA for the CDR3 is TGTGCCAGCAGCCTCCGCCCATTCGATTCCTACAATGAGCAGTTCTTC. The variable domain in full, completed from reference TRBV13 and TRBJ2-1, reads AAGVIQSPRHLIKEKRETATLKCYPIPRHDTVYWYQQGPGQDPQFLISFYEKMQSDKGSIPDRFSAQQFSDYHSELNMSSLELGDSALYFCASSLRPFDSYNEQFFGPGTRLTVL.

This chain links TRBV5-4 with TRBJ2-1; 11 bases are a match to TRBD2. There are 17 residues in the CDR3. Germline loops: CDR1 SGHNT, CDR2 YYREEE (reference sequence). With 4 bases clipped from V and 0 bases from J, the junction kept 6 bases outside the gene matches. CDR3 nucleotide sequence: TGTGCCAGCAGCCCTGGACTAGCGGGCCCCTCCTACAATGAGCAGTTCTTC. Its translation: CASSPGLAGPSYNEQFF.

This chain joins TRBV4-1 and TRBJ1-5; D uncertain. The length of the CDR3 is 13 residues. V gave up 2 bases and J gave up 6 bases, with 8 bases separating them. Germline V CDR1 and CDR2: MGHRA, YSYEKL. CDR3 sequence: CASSQHRSQPQHF. Here the CDR3 DNA reads TGCGCCAGCAGCCAACACCGGAGTCAGCCCCAGCATTTT.

This clone turned up a few times. This chain links TRBV4-1 with TRBJ1-6, with D possibly being TRBD1 (5 bases). Trimming removed 1 base at V and 6 bases at J, with 13 bases between. The CDR3 spans 16 residues. The germline V gene has CDR1 MGHRA and CDR2 YSYEKL. The CDR3 coding sequence is TGCGCCAGCAGCCAAGCAGCGCGGGGGTTTAATTCACCCCTCCACTTT. This translates into CASSQAARGFNSPLHF.

This sequence joins TRBV5-1 and TRBJ2-7; D remains ambiguous. Germline values: CDR1 SGHRS, CDR2 YFSETQ. Trimming cost V 4 bases and J 8 bases, with 19 bases left between them. The CDR3 runs 14 residues. The CDR3 DNA reads as TGCGCCAGCAGCGCCTCCGGGCCCCTACTCCAGCAGTACTTC. Its translation is CASSASGPLLQQYF.

The CDR3 DNA reads TGTGCCAGCCAGGGGACGGCTCGACATAGCGGGGGGTTGGGCAATGAGCAGTTCTTC. Translating gives CASQGTARHSGGLGNEQFF. The chain employs TRBV7-9 and TRBJ2-1, with 10 bases matching TRBD2. The CDR3 spans 19 residues. V was clipped by 8 bases and J by 6 bases; unmatched bases: 22. The V gene's germline CDR1 is SEHNR and CDR2 FQNEAQ (reference sequence).

The chain is built from TRBV7-9 and TRBJ2-4, with a tentative D call TRBD2 (6 bases). The ends were cut back, 5 bases at V and 1 base at J, with 15 bases in the middle. There are 16 residues in the CDR3. CDR1 is SEHNR and CDR2 is FQNEAQ in the germline V gene (reference sequence). As DNA, the CDR3 is TGTGCCAGCAGCCCTAAGGAGGGGACGGCCAAAAACATTCAGTACTTC. The encoded protein is CASSPKEGTAKNIQYF.

This chain links TRBV5-1 with TRBJ2-1, with 10 bases identical to TRBD1. Germline-derived CDR1 and CDR2 are SGHRS and YFSETQ. The ends lost 3 bases at V and 3 bases at J; junction bases unmatched: 18. This CDR3 is 20 amino acids long. The DNA of the CDR3 is TGCGCCAGCAGCTCAAACATAAACCTTCGTTGGGACAGGGGCTACAATGAGCAGTTCTTC. This translates into CASSSNINLRWDRGYNEQFF. The full variable domain, its missing parts supplied by reference TRBV5-1 and TRBJ2-1, is KAGVTQTPRYLIKTRGQQVTLSCSPISGHRSVSWYQQTPGQGLQFLFEYFSETQRNKGNFPGRFSGRQFSNSRSEMNVSTLELGDSALYLCASSSNINLRWDRGYNEQFFGPGTRLTVL.

The rearrangement joins TRBV6-5 to TRBJ2-2, with D uncertain. CDR1 is MNHEY, CDR2 SVGAGI, per germline. V was cut by 4 bases and J by 4 bases, with 4 bases left in between. The CDR3 has 12 amino acids. The CDR3 region has the DNA TGTGCCAGCAGTTCGGGCACCGGGGAGCTGTTTTTT. Translation gives CASSSGTGELFF.

The chain employs TRBV7-9 and TRBJ2-3; possibly TRBD2 for D (6 bases). Trimming took off 5 bases at V and 5 bases at J, with 11 bases between the two ends. The CDR3 loop spans 13 amino acids. From germline, CDR1 is SEHNR and CDR2 FQNEAQ (reference sequence). CDR3 coding DNA: TGTGCCAGCAGCACGGGGACTTTAGATACGCAGTATTTT. Encoded protein: CASSTGTLDTQYF.

V and J are TRBV9 and TRBJ2-2, with TRBD2 matching 10 bases. The V gene's germline CDR1 is SGDLS and CDR2 YYNGEE. V was pared by 0 bases and J by 3 bases, with 5 bases of the junction left unmatched. This CDR3 is 17 amino acids long. The CDR3 nucleotides are TGTGCCAGCAGCGTAGCGGCCAGCGGGGGGGACACCGGGGAGCTGTTTTTT. It encodes CASSVAASGGDTGELFF. Supplemented by reference TRBV9 and TRBJ2-2, the full variable domain reads DSGVTQTPKHLITATGQRVTLRCSPRSGDLSVYWYQQSLDQGLQFLIQYYNGEERAKGNILERFSAQQFPDLHSELNLSSLELGDSALYFCASSVAASGGDTGELFFGEGSRLTVL.

This chain connects TRBV4-2 to TRBJ2-3, with D perhaps TRBD1 or TRBD2 (5 bases each). The germline CDR1 and CDR2 sequences are LGHNA and YNFKEQ. The germline V and J ends were trimmed by 0 bases and 1 base, with 14 bases remaining between them. The CDR3 sequence is 17 residues long. As DNA, the CDR3 is TGTGCCAGCAGCCAAGAAGGGGACGACGAGGGCACAGATACGCAGTATTTT. Translating gives CASSQEGDDEGTDTQYF.

This clone was seen only once. This chain uses TRBV9 with TRBJ2-2; 9 positions match TRBD2. Germline CDR1 is SGDLS and CDR2 is YYNGEE. The J segment lost 6 bases and the V segment lost 0 bases, leaving 15 bases of the junction unmatched. The CDR3 has 19 amino acids. CDR3 protein: CASSVVVRAGGPWAGELFF. The DNA for the CDR3 is TGTGCCAGCAGCGTAGTGGTACGGGCGGGAGGGCCCTGGGCCGGGGAGCTGTTTTTT.

As DNA, the CDR3 is TGTGCCAGCAGCGGAACCGGGACTAGATTCTCCGAGCAGTACTTC. It translates to CASSGTGTRFSEQYF. The V and J genes are TRBV6-6 and TRBJ2-7; 8 nucleotides align to TRBD2. After removal of 6 bases from V and 6 bases from J, the junction contained 13 bases not matched to a gene. Germline V gene data show CDR1 as MNHNY and CDR2 as SVGAGI (reference sequence). This CDR3 comprises 15 residues.

In the case of this clone: The sample carries other DNA sequences with the same CDR3. This chain joins TRBV30 and TRBJ2-7; 7 nucleotides line up with TRBD1. Unmatched junction bases numbered 6, after V lost 2 bases and J lost 2 bases. The CDR3 length is 14 residues. Germline V gives CDR1 GTSNPN, CDR2 SVGIG (reference sequence). Written as DNA, the CDR3 is TGTGCCTGGAGTCGGACAGGTGGACCCTACGAGCAGTACTTC. This sequence encodes CAWSRTGGPYEQYF.

The V and J genes are TRBV2 and TRBJ2-5, with D perhaps given as TRBD1 or TRBD2 (5 bases each). CDR1 is SNHLY, CDR2 FYNNEI, per germline. This CDR3 has 20 amino acids. V lost 1 base to trimming and J lost 1 base, with 25 bases between them. CDR3 residues: CASSEGYRLTVLRAQETQYF. In DNA form, the CDR3 reads TGTGCCAGCAGTGAAGGATACAGGTTAACGGTCCTGAGGGCCCAAGAGACCCAGTACTTC.

A single count supports this clone. The V call is TRBV6-1, the J call TRBJ2-5, with a weak D call TRBD2 (6 bases). The CDR3 length is 17 residues. CDR1 is MNHNS, CDR2 SASEGT, per germline. The V end lost 0 bases, the J end lost 5 bases, and 19 bases lay between the germline ends. Here the CDR3 DNA reads TGTGCCAGCAGTGAAGCCCCTTTGGCGGGAATCTCGGAGACCCAGTACTTC. Translating gives CASSEAPLAGISETQYF.